This T cell receptor beta chain was sequenced during a study of blood T cell repertoires in COVID-19. On the study more broadly: Material from acute and convalescent COVID-19 was sourced from the United States, Italy and Spain. The cDNA or gDNA used as material had been derived from T cells, B-cell-depleted T cells, or PBMCs.

Trimming removed 6 bases from V and 11 bases from J; junction bases left unmatched: 7. This CDR3 is 12 amino acids long. The germline V gene has CDR1 MNHEY and CDR2 SMNVEV (reference sequence). Ages ranged from about 18 to 90 years, with residence in about 23 US areas. In the original analysis: The assay estimated nucleated cells by amplifying reference gene primers. Here immunoSEQ multiplex PCR was the method, and the copy in TCRdb shows in-frame clones only, minus some. That table furnishes V, J and clone size, whereas the DNA furnished D and trimming. The table records a few hundred thousand clones, around nine tenths of them present only once.

This chain uses TRBV27 with TRBJ2-1; 7 bases fit TRBD1. This clonotype was sampled from a woman aged 45-59 years who had recovered from COVID-19. The source material was PBMCs or T cells enriched from blood (not recorded which). The CDR3 here is CASSRQGFQQFF. The DNA of the CDR3 is TGTGCCAGCAGCAGACAGGGATTTCAGCAGTTCTTC.